This TCR beta chain was profiled in a study of CD8 T cells in ankylosing spondylitis. CDR3 length equals 13 residues. The germline CDR1 and CDR2 sequences are ENHRY and SYGVKD. In making TCR beta libraries, quantitative 5'-RACE with molecular barcodes was used. Via MiXCR, TCRdb re-called the 5' RACE reads, giving one row per CDR3 protein. The data hold about 250,000 distinct CDR3 sequences, with roughly a third observed a single time. Comment on this clonotype: An end of the junction does not agree with germline; a read error may underlie this.

The TCR sequence derives from a male donor with ankylosing spondylitis or in good health (not recorded which). The chain carries TRBV10-3 and TRBJ1-1; 7 nucleotides align to TRBD1. Material: blood, either unsorted or a sorted T cell fraction (not recorded which). In DNA, the CDR3 is TGTGCCACCAGTACAGGGGCGAACACTGAAGCTTTCTTT. This encodes CATSTGANTEAFF.